This T cell receptor beta chain derives from a study of T cells expressing NK-cell markers. Across the study: HCMV seropositivity characterized most of the eight sequenced donors, and seronegativity one.

Germline V lookup: CDR1 MGHDK, CDR2 SYGVNS. The CDR3 is made up of 18 amino acids. Production of TCR beta cDNA relied on 5'RACE template switching with UMIs. Reprocessing the 5' RACE reads, TCRdb reports a single entry for every CDR3 protein and omits DNA. Its table lists a few hundred thousand distinct CDR3 sequences. The sample taken for sequencing was blood T cells: a sorted CD56 or NKG2C T cell subset, CD4+ or CD8+ T cells, or bulk PBMC T cells (not recorded which). The chain carries TRBV25-1 and TRBJ2-3; the D call from TCRdb, TRBD2, cannot be confirmed without DNA. The sequence came from a man younger than 30 in good health. CDR3 loop: CASSPGLAGGASTDTQYF.